Below, 7 T cell receptor beta chains from the same sample are listed, as sequenced in a study of neoadjuvant nivolumab and ipilimumab in lung cancer. Method: immunoSEQ multiplex PCR; TCRdb's copy keeps in-frame clones and lacks some. Here the sample spans over 20,000 clones, 82% being singletons. The material was tumor tissue, obtained after neoadjuvant nivolumab, alone or with ipilimumab, at or shortly before surgery. Receptors were obtained from an adult with non-small cell lung cancer.

The chain combines TRBV5-4 with TRBJ2-1; 11 nucleotides align to TRBD2. V gave up 4 bases and J gave up 7 bases; unmatched junction bases: 10. Germline-derived CDR1 and CDR2 are SGHNT and YYREEE (reference sequence). This CDR3 has 16 residues. CDR3 DNA: TGTGCCAGCAGCCAGAAGCTAGCGGGAGGAATAAATGAGCAGTTCTTC. Translated, it gives CASSQKLAGGINEQFF.

The genes are TRBV5-4 and TRBJ2-7, with D perhaps being TRBD1 or TRBD2 (5 bases each). V shed 4 bases and J shed 6 bases, with 17 bases lying between them. This CDR3 comprises 14 residues. Germline assignment: CDR1 SGHNT and CDR2 YYREEE (reference sequence). CDR3 sequence: CASSGRGLGGEQYF. The DNA of the CDR3 is TGTGCCAGCAGCGGACGGGGCCTCGGCGGCGAGCAGTACTTC.

The rearrangement joins TRBV10-3 to TRBJ2-7, with D perhaps matching TRBD1 (6 bases). V dropped 0 bases and J dropped 0 bases, with 12 bases sitting between them. The length of the CDR3 is 16 residues. Germline CDR1 is ENHRY and CDR2 is SYGVKD. CDR3: CAISESQGSTSYEQYF. The CDR3 bases are TGTGCCATCAGTGAGTCGCAGGGGTCCACCTCCTACGAGCAGTACTTC.

V and J are TRBV18 and TRBJ2-1; 7 bases are shared with TRBD1. Looked up from germline, CDR1 is KGHSH and CDR2 is LQKENI. J was trimmed by 5 bases and V by 4 bases; bases with no gene match: 14. This CDR3 is 17 amino acids long. This CDR3 is CASSLRPLRDRNNEQFF. For the CDR3, the DNA is TGTGCCAGCTCACTCCGGCCGCTTCGGGACAGAAACAATGAGCAGTTCTTC.

The chain joins TRBV27 to TRBJ1-5, with 8 bases fitting TRBD1. J gave up 7 bases and V 4 bases, and 3 bases lay outside the gene matches. The germline CDR1 and CDR2 sequences are MNHEY and SMNVEV (reference sequence). The CDR3 spans 13 residues. CDR3 nucleotide sequence: TGTGCCAGCAGTTCAGGGGGCCGGCAGCCCCAGCATTTT. Amino acids: CASSSGGRQPQHF.

This chain connects TRBV30 to TRBJ1-5; no clear D. Trimming pared 1 base from V and 3 bases from J, leaving 16 bases between. Germline V gives CDR1 GTSNPN, CDR2 SVGIG (reference sequence). The CDR3 contains 16 residues. The CDR3 DNA sequence: TGTGCCTGGAGTGGCGAGCCTTCTGTCCACAATCAGCCCCAGCATTTT. This codes for CAWSGEPSVHNQPQHF.

Only a few counts were recorded for this clone. The gene calls are TRBV5-4 and TRBJ2-1; tentative D call: TRBD2 (6 bases). CDR1 SGHNT and CDR2 YYREEE come from the germline V gene (reference sequence). CDR3 length: 17 residues. V was clipped by 4 bases and J by 5 bases, with 22 bases between them. DNA of the CDR3: TGTGCCAGCAGCCCCCGCCAGAGGAGCGGGCTCGACAATGAGCAGTTCTTC. Amino acids: CASSPRQRSGLDNEQFF.